Following are 4 T cell receptor beta chains from one sample sequenced in a study of shared clonotypes between healthy human individuals. Libraries were prepared by immunoSEQ multiplex PCR; TCRdb keeps only in-frame clonotypes and omits some of them. This table has nearly 2 million clones, roughly 95% appearing once. The naive CD8 subset, CD45RO-negative cells positively selected for CCR7, excluded terminally differentiated effector memory CD45RA+ cells. Sequencing was done on a sample of naive CD8+ T cells sorted from blood. The receptors come from a man aged 18 to 29 in good health.

The table lists this clone with a count of one. The rearrangement uses TRBV13 and TRBJ1-6; 9 nucleotides agree with TRBD1. Germline lookup yields CDR1 PRHDT and CDR2 FYEKMQ (reference sequence). The V gene end was trimmed by 1 base and the J gene end by 11 bases; junction bases not matched to a gene: 6. The CDR3 length is 15 residues. Here the CDR3 DNA reads TGTGCCAGCAGCTTAGAAGGACAGGGGTCGACACCCCTCCACTTT. Protein sequence: CASSLEGQGSTPLHF.

The chain links TRBV9 to TRBJ1-2; no reliable D call. CDR3 length: 15 amino acids. The V end was cut by 0 bases, the J end by 0 bases, with 9 bases between. Germline values: CDR1 SGDLS, CDR2 YYNGEE. The CDR3 is CASSVETGTNYGYTF. In DNA form, the CDR3 reads TGTGCCAGCAGCGTAGAGACGGGTACTAACTATGGCTACACCTTC. The full variable domain, completed using reference TRBV9 and TRBJ1-2, is DSGVTQTPKHLITATGQRVTLRCSPRSGDLSVYWYQQSLDQGLQFLIQYYNGEERAKGNILERFSAQQFPDLHSELNLSSLELGDSALYFCASSVETGTNYGYTFGSGTRLTVV.

J is TRBJ2-7 and V is TRBV9; TRBD1 aligns across 9 bases. With 2 bases clipped from V and 3 bases from J, the junction kept 6 bases outside the gene matches. This CDR3 comprises 15 residues. Germline V CDR1 and CDR2: SGDLS, YYNGEE. CDR3 DNA: TGTGCCAGCAGCGTCGAACAGGGACAGGGCTACGAGCAGTACTTC. Protein sequence: CASSVEQGQGYEQYF.

In its sample, this clone was seen once. This sequence joins TRBV11-3 and TRBJ2-2, with 8 positions matching TRBD2. CDR3 length equals 17 residues. After removal of 5 bases from V and 1 base from J, the junction contained 9 bases not matched to a gene. Germline V gene sequence: CDR1 SGHNT, CDR2 YENEEA. DNA of the CDR3: TGTGCCAGCAGCCCCCGATTTGCGGGGGGGAACACCGGGGAGCTGTTTTTT. This gives the protein CASSPRFAGGNTGELFF.